This T cell receptor (beta chain) was observed in a study of tumour-infiltrating T cells in Burkitt lymphoma. Overall study: This cohort included all epidemiological subtypes of Burkitt lymphoma. Survival, overall and progression-free, tracked with productive clonality. Study observations and caveats: Several public clonotypes recurred in numerous Burkitt lymphoma patients.

Method: immunoSEQ multiplex PCR; TCRdb's copy keeps in-frame clones and lacks some. The sample has about 46,000 clones; 31% are singletons. Germline CDR1 and CDR2: SGDLS and YYNGEE. V trimming: 4 bases; J trimming: 4 bases; junction bases outside the gene matches: 5. This CDR3 is 14 amino acids long. In its sample, this clone was seen a few times. Antigen: not known. The receptor comes from a human donor with Burkitt lymphoma. The chain links TRBV9 to TRBJ1-5, with 7 bases lining up with TRBD1. The sample was tumor tissue. The CDR3 DNA sequence: TGTGCCAGCAGCCTAACAGGGGTAAATCAGCCCCAGCATTTT. Translating gives CASSLTGVNQPQHF.